This T cell receptor (beta chain) comes out of a study of T cells in Graves' hyperthyroidism and ophthalmopathy. Study findings and constraints: Ophthalmopathy was separated from stable hyperthyroidism by a 13 V-J model.

The CDR3 covers 16 residues. Germline CDR1 SGHVS, CDR2 FQNEAQ. V was shortened by 1 base and J by 10 bases, with 22 bases between the two germline ends. The sample holds many counts of this clonotype. Its antigen is as yet unknown. TCR beta CDR3 regions were amplified from RNA transcripts. First-round RT-PCR with HTBI primers amplified the TCR CDR3 region. TCRdb redid the calling of the multiplex PCR reads with MiXCR, one entry per CDR3 protein. The data hold 550,000 to 600,000 distinct CDR3 sequences, with 40% to 55% observed a single time. The sequencing sample was made of peripheral blood or thyroid tissue (not recorded which). This clonotype originated in an adult woman with Graves' disease, either hyperthyroidism or ophthalmopathy (not recorded which). The genes are TRBV7-8 and TRBJ1-1; D may be TRBD1 (6 bases). The CDR3 DNA sequence: TGTGCCAGCAGCTTAGATTTCGCAGGGGCCACCTCGGGAGCTTTCTTT. It encodes CASSLDFAGATSGAFF.